Below, 26 T cell receptor beta chains from the same sample are listed, as sequenced in a study of cytomegalovirus exposure and HLA in healthy donors. Use of 60 Vbeta and 13 Jbeta primers characterized the PCR. TCRdb's table, derived via immunoSEQ multiplex PCR, lists solely in-frame clones and lacks some. This table has 150,000 or so clones, 80% appearing once. Material: PBMCs. All receptors come from a man younger than 40 in good health and CMV-seronegative.

This clone has more than one count but fewer than ten. The rearrangement joins TRBV30 to TRBJ1-6, with TRBD1 identical over 7 bases. The CDR3 has 16 amino acids. Germline V gene lookup returns CDR1 GTSNPN and CDR2 SVGIG (reference sequence). V lost 3 bases, J lost 7 bases, and 12 bases stayed unmatched. In DNA, the CDR3 is TGTGCCTGGAGGCAACAAAGGGACAGTTACAATTCACCCCTCCACTTT. It codes for CAWRQQRDSYNSPLHF. The full variable domain, its missing parts supplied by reference TRBV30 and TRBJ1-6, is SQTIHQWPATLVQPVGSPLSLECTVEGTSNPNLYWYRQAAGRGLQLLFYSVGIGQISSEVPQNLSASRPQDRQFILSSKKLLLSDSGFYLCAWRQQRDSYNSPLHFGNGTRLTVT.

This chain connects TRBV27 to TRBJ1-1, with D perhaps matching TRBD1 (5 bases). Trimming stripped 3 bases from V and 6 bases from J, with 14 bases between. Germline values: CDR1 MNHEY, CDR2 SMNVEV (reference sequence). This CDR3 is built from 14 residues. This chain's CDR3 is CASSLGGRVAEAFF. As DNA, the CDR3 is TGTGCCAGCAGTTTGGGGGGACGGGTGGCTGAAGCTTTCTTT.

The chain employs TRBV28 and TRBJ2-5, with 9 bases identical to TRBD2. CDR1 MDHEN and CDR2 SYDVKM come from the germline V gene. The CDR3 consists of 14 residues. Germline trimming cut 6 bases from V and 4 bases from J; bases unmatched to any gene: 6. The CDR3 protein is CASRSGGPGETQYF. The CDR3 DNA is TGTGCCAGCAGGAGCGGGGGGCCGGGAGAGACCCAGTACTTC.

V usage is TRBV7-6 and J usage is TRBJ2-5, with a tentative D call TRBD1 (6 bases). V lost 5 bases and J 7 bases, leaving 11 bases between the germline ends. CDR1 is SGHVS and CDR2 is FNYEAQ in the germline V gene. CDR3 size: 12 residues. This chain's CDR3 is CASSAGASTQYF. CDR3 nucleotide sequence: TGTGCCAGCAGCGCAGGGGCGTCGACCCAGTACTTC.

The chain carries TRBV10-2 and TRBJ2-5; D remains unclear. CDR3 length: 13 residues. The germline V gene has CDR1 WSHSY and CDR2 SAAADI. V was trimmed by 4 bases and J by 6 bases, leaving 12 bases between them. CDR3 coding DNA: TGCGCCAGCAGTGGAGGCACTCCGCAGACCCAGTACTTC. This sequence encodes CASSGGTPQTQYF.

The rearrangement joins TRBV19 to TRBJ2-7; TRBD2 aligns across 11 bases. The ends lost 6 bases at V and 4 bases at J; junction bases unmatched: 8. Germline lookup yields CDR1 LNHDA and CDR2 SQIVND (reference sequence). The CDR3 is 15 amino acids. The CDR3, as DNA: TGTGCCAGTAGCCTAACCGGGACTAGCGGATACGAGCAGTACTTC. Its protein is CASSLTGTSGYEQYF.

The sample holds a few counts of this clone. The chain uses TRBV4-3 and TRBJ1-1, with D uncertain. V lost 0 bases and J lost 0, with 8 bases in between. CDR1 and CDR2 from the germline V gene are LGHNA and YSLEER. The CDR3 is made up of 15 amino acids. The CDR3 here is CASSQETVMNTEAFF. CDR3 nucleotides: TGCGCCAGCAGCCAAGAAACAGTGATGAACACTGAAGCTTTCTTT.

The chain employs TRBV28 and TRBJ1-5; possible D gene TRBD1, 5 bases. Germline loops: CDR1 MDHEN, CDR2 SYDVKM. This CDR3 spans 12 amino acids. V was cut by 3 bases and J by 10 bases, with 10 bases left in between. The CDR3 loop reads CASSFGGGPQHF. CDR3 DNA: TGTGCCAGCAGTTTCGGGGGGGGTCCCCAGCATTTT.

This chain uses TRBV6-1 with TRBJ2-7; D may be TRBD1 (5 bases). CDR1 MNHNS and CDR2 SASEGT come from the germline V gene. This CDR3 has 15 residues. Trimming removed 4 bases from V and 0 bases from J, with 13 bases in between. The CDR3 reads CASSVGQGSSYEQYF. The CDR3, as DNA: TGTGCCAGCAGTGTGGGGCAGGGTAGCTCCTACGAGCAGTACTTC.

The rearrangement uses TRBV30 and TRBJ1-5, with D tentatively TRBD1 (5 bases). The germline V gene encodes CDR1 GTSNPN and CDR2 SVGIG (reference sequence). This CDR3 comprises 13 residues. The V gene lost 3 bases and the J gene lost 0 bases, with 6 bases spanning the gap. Here the CDR3 DNA reads TGTGCCTGGAGCCAGGGTAGCAATCAGCCCCAGCATTTT. Protein product: CAWSQGSNQPQHF.

This sequence joins TRBV28 and TRBJ1-6, with a weak D call TRBD1 (6 bases). Germline values: CDR1 MDHEN, CDR2 SYDVKM. Trimming pared 5 bases from V and 0 bases from J, leaving 14 bases between. CDR3 length equals 17 residues. The CDR3 region is CASSRTTDSSYNSPLHF. DNA of the CDR3: TGTGCCAGCAGTCGCACAACGGACAGCTCCTATAATTCACCCCTCCACTTT.

In this sample, this clone turned up a few times. The genes are TRBV2 and TRBJ2-1; TRBD2 matches at 8 bases. Losses at the gene ends were 7 bases for V and 0 bases for J; bases not matched to a gene: 14. Germline-derived CDR1 and CDR2 are SNHLY and FYNNEI. CDR3 size: 18 residues. Here the CDR3 DNA reads TGTGCCAGCACCCACGGCGCGAGCGGGGGAAGCTCCTACAATGAGCAGTTCTTC. Residues: CASTHGASGGSSYNEQFF.

The CDR3 DNA sequence: TGTGCCAGCAGCTTCCAGATTGCAGATACGCAGTATTTT. This codes for CASSFQIADTQYF. This chain uses TRBV5-8 with TRBJ2-3, with D unresolved. Per germline, CDR1 SGHTS and CDR2 YDEGEE. Trimming pared 2 bases from V and 4 bases from J, leaving 8 bases between. The CDR3 runs to 13 residues.

This clone has just one count. This chain connects TRBV7-9 to TRBJ2-5, with 14 bases matching TRBD2. The CDR3 covers 16 residues. With V trimmed by 5 bases and J by 5 bases, 7 bases remained unmatched. Germline CDR1 and CDR2: SEHNR and FQNEAQ (reference sequence). CDR3 region: CASSKGLAGVEETQYF. In DNA, the CDR3 is TGTGCCAGCAGCAAGGGACTAGCGGGAGTTGAGGAGACCCAGTACTTC. Using reference TRBV7-9 and TRBJ2-5 for the parts outside the CDR3, the full variable domain is DTGVSQNPRHKITKRGQNVTFRCDPISEHNRLYWYRQTLGQGPEFLTYFQNEAQLEKSRLLSDRFSAERPKGSFSTLEIQRTEQGDSAMYLCASSKGLAGVEETQYFGPGTRLLVL.

V is TRBV10-3 and J is TRBJ2-3, with a tentative D call TRBD2 (7 bases). V lost 3 bases to trimming and J lost 3 bases, with 19 bases between them. The CDR3 contains 17 residues. Germline-derived CDR1 and CDR2 are ENHRY and SYGVKD. CDR3 protein: CAISEYGGGGVTDTQYF. The CDR3 DNA reads TGTGCCATCAGTGAATATGGGGGCGGGGGAGTGACAGATACGCAGTATTTT.

This chain uses TRBV6-5 with TRBJ2-5, with D perhaps matching TRBD2 (6 bases). V dropped 9 bases and J dropped 3 bases, with 14 bases sitting between them. Germline V gene lookup returns CDR1 MNHEY and CDR2 SVGAGI. This CDR3 has 13 residues. The CDR3: CASRRDLKETQYF. The CDR3 DNA reads TGTGCCAGTCGCCGGGACTTAAAAGAGACCCAGTACTTC.

This clone has a handful of counts. The V and J genes are TRBV4-2 and TRBJ2-7; 9 nucleotides match TRBD1. From germline, CDR1 is LGHNA and CDR2 YNFKEQ. The CDR3 totals 16 residues. J gave up 3 bases and V 1 base, and 7 bases lay outside the gene matches. The CDR3 nucleotides read TGTGCCAGCAGCCAAGGTGAGGGGACAGGGCACTACGAGCAGTACTTC. Encoded protein: CASSQGEGTGHYEQYF.

This chain connects TRBV7-2 to TRBJ2-3, with 7 bases fitting TRBD1. CDR1 is SGHTA, CDR2 FQGNSA, per germline. Unmatched junction bases numbered 19, after V lost 5 bases and J lost 14 bases. The CDR3 consists of 15 residues. The CDR3 here is CASSHGTAPPGWPYF. CDR3 bases: TGTGCCAGCAGCCACGGGACAGCGCCACCGGGATGGCCGTATTTT.

This CDR3 reads CAWSRGAYNEQFF. In nucleotides, the CDR3 is TGTGCCTGGAGCCGGGGGGCGTACAATGAGCAGTTCTTC. The rearrangement joins TRBV30 to TRBJ2-1; D is perhaps TRBD2 (7 bases). V lost 3 bases to trimming and J lost 4 bases, with 10 bases between them. The CDR3 totals 13 residues. Germline-derived CDR1 and CDR2 are GTSNPN and SVGIG (reference sequence).

V and J are TRBV6-1 and TRBJ1-1; 11 bases agree with TRBD1. CDR3 size: 16 residues. The ends lost 5 bases at V and 4 bases at J; junction bases unmatched: 9. Germline CDR1 is MNHNS and CDR2 is SASEGT. The CDR3 DNA is TGTGCCAGCAGTAAAGGACAGGGGGCGATGGGCACTGAAGCTTTCTTT. It codes for CASSKGQGAMGTEAFF.

The gene calls are TRBV2 and TRBJ1-1; D unresolved. This CDR3 has 13 residues. Germline lookup yields CDR1 SNHLY and CDR2 FYNNEI. V shed 2 bases and J shed 1 base, with 5 bases lying between them. The CDR3 here is CASSETQNTEAFF. CDR3 coding DNA: TGTGCCAGCAGTGAAACACAGAACACTGAAGCTTTCTTT. The full variable domain, its missing parts supplied by reference TRBV2 and TRBJ1-1, is EPEVTQTPSHQVTQMGQEVILRCVPISNHLYFYWYRQILGQKVEFLVSFYNNEISEKSEIFDDQFSVERPDGSNFTLKIRSTKLEDSAMYFCASSETQNTEAFFGQGTRLTVV.

The rearrangement uses TRBV11-2 and TRBJ2-7, with 7 bases that match TRBD1. The CDR3 consists of 13 residues. The germline V gene has CDR1 SGHAT and CDR2 FQNNGV. The V and J ends lost 4 bases and 3 bases, in that order; junction bases with no gene match: 3. The CDR3 DNA follows: TGTGCCAGCAGCTCGGACAGGTACTACGAGCAGTACTTC. It codes for CASSSDRYYEQYF. The full variable domain, in which reference TRBV11-2 and TRBJ2-7 provide the parts outside the CDR3, is EAGVAQSPRYKIIEKRQSVAFWCNPISGHATLYWYQQILGQGPKLLIQFQNNGVVDDSQLPKDRFSAERLKGVDSTLKIQPAKLEDSAVYLCASSSDRYYEQYFGPGTRLTVT.

This clone was detected only a few times. The chain links TRBV5-6 to TRBJ2-7; no clear D. The CDR3 runs 14 residues. V was trimmed by 1 base and J by 6 bases, leaving 14 bases between them. The germline gives CDR1 SGHDT, CDR2 YYEEEE. CDR3 amino acids: CASSLRRSVAEQYF. Written as DNA, the CDR3 is TGTGCCAGCAGCTTGAGGCGGTCTGTTGCCGAGCAGTACTTC.

The chain couples TRBV4-3 to TRBJ1-6; D might be TRBD1 (6 bases). Germline lookup yields CDR1 LGHNA and CDR2 YSLEER. CDR3 length equals 15 residues. V was pared by 1 base and J by 9 bases, with 13 bases between. In DNA form, the CDR3 reads TGCGCCAGCAGCCAAGCAACAGGGTTAGGTTCACCCCTCCACTTT. It codes for CASSQATGLGSPLHF.

V gene TRBV7-3 combines with J gene TRBJ2-2; D is possibly TRBD2 (5 bases). This CDR3 has 15 amino acids. V gave up 2 bases and J gave up 7 bases, with 14 bases separating them. Germline V gene lookup returns CDR1 SGHTA and CDR2 FQGTGA. The CDR3 region is CASSLEPDGVGELFF. The CDR3 DNA is TGTGCCAGCAGCTTAGAACCGGACGGGGTCGGGGAGCTGTTTTTT.

This chain joins TRBV10-3 and TRBJ1-4; TRBD1 matches 10 bases. The germline gives CDR1 ENHRY, CDR2 SYGVKD. This CDR3 spans 15 amino acids. The junction had 2 bases not matched to a gene; V was cut back by 2 bases and J by 5 bases. As DNA, the CDR3 is TGTGCCATCAGTGAGGCGACAGGGGGCAATGAAAAACTGTTTTTT. This sequence encodes CAISEATGGNEKLFF.